These T cell receptor beta chains were read from a single sample in a study of CD8+ T cells in alopecia areata. Sequenced by immunoSEQ multiplex PCR; TCRdb stores in-frame clones only, minus some. The profile covers about 200,000 clones, with 45% to 70% appearing a single time and roughly 5.3% taken by the ten largest. The specimen sequenced was CD8+ T cells sorted from blood. The receptors derive from a human donor in good health. CDR3s leave out the opening cysteine and the closing phenylalanine or tryptophan.

>TRBJ2-7|TRBV30
AWSVAQDYEQY
>TRBJ2-7|TRBV5-1
ASSLEGTGDHEQY
>TRBJ2-7|TRBV5-1
ASSVPGGSYEQY
>TRBJ2-7|TRBV11-2
ASSLRGVAYEQY
>TRBJ1-1|TRBV13
ASSLGQGRNTEAF
>TRBJ2-7|TRBV4-1
ASSQSLAGGPHEQY
>TRBJ2-3|TRBV9
ASSVGVFTDTQY
>TRBJ1-2|TRBV2
ASTRSGRRDHHGYT
>TRBJ2-1|TRBV13
ASSLRNRAADEQF
>TRBJ1-5|TRBV9
ASSPEEGSQPQH
>TRBJ1-5|TRBV6-5
ASSATRNSNQPQH
>TRBJ2-2|TRBV5-6
ASSLARGSGELF
>TRBJ1-1|TRBV9
ASSAQDPEAF
>TRBJ2-1|TRBV11-1
ASSLIGQGTVGEQF
>TRBJ2-2|TRBV7-9
ASSLGTGELF
>TRBJ1-1|TRBV7-6
ASSTGTMNTEAF
>TRBJ2-2|TRBV9
ASSYQAGELTGELF
>TRBJ2-2|TRBV4-1
ASSQGQGEAGELF
>TRBJ2-1|TRBV27
ASSLTGGGNNEQF
>TRBJ1-1|TRBV30
AWNQVNTEAF
>TRBJ1-2|TRBV30
AWSVGANYGYT
>TRBJ2-7|TRBV29-1
SVRTSGGYEQY
>TRBJ2-7|TRBV25-1
ASSDGYEQY
>TRBJ1-4|TRBV9
ASSTRDGIEKLF
>TRBJ1-1|TRBV20-1
SAVGVEAF
>TRBJ1-6|TRBV5-1
ASSTDLGYNSPLH
>TRBJ1-1|TRBV29-1
SVEDGGTEAF
>TRBJ2-7|TRBV5-4
ASSFSTGPPGEQY
>TRBJ1-2|TRBV29-1
SVELETGALGYGYT
>TRBJ1-1|TRBV5-6
ASRLGGNTEAF
>TRBJ2-5|TRBV2
ASKSAGVKETQY
>TRBJ1-1|TRBV7-2
ASSFPGGAAEAF
>TRBJ2-1|TRBV11-2
ASSLATGGAYNEQF
>TRBJ1-4|TRBV27
ASSPLTEGAEKLF
>TRBJ2-7|TRBV30
AWSTGSYEQY
>TRBJ1-3|TRBV11-2
ASSFEGIGNTIY
>TRBJ1-4|TRBV27
ASSLSDRLF
>TRBJ1-2|TRBV29-1
SAPGGNYGYT
>TRBJ1-3|TRBV9
ASSASYTRPRYTIY
>TRBJ2-1|TRBV30
AWSFSNEQF
>TRBJ1-2|TRBV7-3
ASSWGQGIYGYT
>TRBJ2-6|TRBV7-9
ASSLFGREATGANVLT
>TRBJ2-1|TRBV7-9
ASSTRTAGDPSSYNEQF
>TRBJ1-4|TRBV6-5
ASSYSSRMEKLF
>TRBJ1-5|TRBV5-6
ASSFSTGDLSNQPQH
>TRBJ1-4|TRBV4-1
ASSQVVGSGEKLF
>TRBJ1-4|TRBV5-6
ASSREAEEKLF
>TRBJ2-5|TRBV7-9
ASSLGTGDQETQY
>TRBJ2-5|TRBV11-2
ASSPGTIETQY
>TRBJ1-6|TRBV9
ASSTEQNSPLH
>TRBJ2-1|TRBV6-5
ASSSGTGNEQF
>TRBJ2-3|TRBV30
AWSIGTQY
>TRBJ1-2|TRBV5-1
ASSSTSGYT
>TRBJ2-1|TRBV7-2
ASSLFGTANYNEQF
>TRBJ1-1|TRBV4-1
ASSQETANTEAF
>TRBJ2-7|TRBV6-1
ASSETFSGDRITYEQY